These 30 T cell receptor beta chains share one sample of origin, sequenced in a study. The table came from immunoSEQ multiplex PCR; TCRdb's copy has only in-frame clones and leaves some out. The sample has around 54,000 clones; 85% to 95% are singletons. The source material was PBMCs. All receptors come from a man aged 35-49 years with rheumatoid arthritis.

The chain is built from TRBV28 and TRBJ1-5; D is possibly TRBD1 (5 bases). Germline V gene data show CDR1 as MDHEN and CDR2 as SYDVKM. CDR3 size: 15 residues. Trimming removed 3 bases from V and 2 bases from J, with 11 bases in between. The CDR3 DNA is TGTGCCAGCAGTTTTCGCAGGGCGGGCAATCAGCCCCAGCATTTT. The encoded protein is CASSFRRAGNQPQHF.

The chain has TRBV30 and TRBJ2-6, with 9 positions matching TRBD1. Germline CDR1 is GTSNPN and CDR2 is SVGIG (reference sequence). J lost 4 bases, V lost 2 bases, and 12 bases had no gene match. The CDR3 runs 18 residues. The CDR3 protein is CAWSKSRDRVRGANVLTF. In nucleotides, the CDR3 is TGTGCCTGGAGTAAGTCCCGGGACAGGGTGCGGGGGGCCAACGTCCTGACTTTC.

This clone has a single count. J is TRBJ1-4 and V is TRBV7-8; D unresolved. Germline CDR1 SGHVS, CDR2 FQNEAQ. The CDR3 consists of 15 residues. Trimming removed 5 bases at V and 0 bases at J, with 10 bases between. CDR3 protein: CASSRHRPTNEKLFF. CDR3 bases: TGTGCCAGCAGCCGACACAGACCAACTAATGAAAAACTGTTTTTT.

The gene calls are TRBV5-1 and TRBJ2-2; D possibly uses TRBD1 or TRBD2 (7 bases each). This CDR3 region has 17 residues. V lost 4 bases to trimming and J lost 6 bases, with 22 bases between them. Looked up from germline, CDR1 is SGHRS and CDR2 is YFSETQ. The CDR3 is CASSQRGPGGLSGELFF. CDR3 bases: TGCGCCAGCAGCCAAAGGGGGCCGGGGGGCCTGTCCGGGGAGCTGTTTTTT.

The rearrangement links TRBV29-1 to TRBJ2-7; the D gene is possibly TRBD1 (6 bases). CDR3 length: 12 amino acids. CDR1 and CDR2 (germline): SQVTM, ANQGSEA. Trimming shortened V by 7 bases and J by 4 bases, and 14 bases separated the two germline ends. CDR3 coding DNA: TGCAGCGCCCAATCGGACAGATACGAGCAGTACTTC. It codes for CSAQSDRYEQYF.

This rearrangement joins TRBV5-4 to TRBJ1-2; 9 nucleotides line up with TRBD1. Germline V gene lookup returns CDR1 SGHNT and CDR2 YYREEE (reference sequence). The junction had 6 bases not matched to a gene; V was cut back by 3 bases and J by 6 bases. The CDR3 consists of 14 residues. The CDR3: CASSWWDRVNGYTF. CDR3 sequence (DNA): TGTGCCAGCAGCTGGTGGGACAGGGTCAATGGCTACACCTTC.

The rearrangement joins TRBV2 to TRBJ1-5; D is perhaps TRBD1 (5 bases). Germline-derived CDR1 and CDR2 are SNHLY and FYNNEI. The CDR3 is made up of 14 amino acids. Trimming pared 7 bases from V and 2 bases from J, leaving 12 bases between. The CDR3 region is CASNGARGNQPQHF. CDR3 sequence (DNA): TGTGCCAGCAATGGGGCGAGGGGCAATCAGCCCCAGCATTTT.

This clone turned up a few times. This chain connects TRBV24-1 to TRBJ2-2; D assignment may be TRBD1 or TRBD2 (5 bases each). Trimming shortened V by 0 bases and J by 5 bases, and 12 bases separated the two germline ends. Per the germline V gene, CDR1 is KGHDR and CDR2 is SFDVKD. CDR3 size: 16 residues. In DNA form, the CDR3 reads TGTGCCACCAGTGATTTGGGGGGTCCCGTGACCGGGGAGCTGTTTTTT. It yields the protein CATSDLGGPVTGELFF.

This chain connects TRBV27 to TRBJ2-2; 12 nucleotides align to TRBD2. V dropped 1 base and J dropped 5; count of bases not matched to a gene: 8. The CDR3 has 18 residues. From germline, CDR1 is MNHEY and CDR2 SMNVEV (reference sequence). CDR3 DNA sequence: TGTGCCAGCAGTTTATTTAGTCGGACTAGCGGGAAAACCGGGGAGCTGTTTTTT. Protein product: CASSLFSRTSGKTGELFF.

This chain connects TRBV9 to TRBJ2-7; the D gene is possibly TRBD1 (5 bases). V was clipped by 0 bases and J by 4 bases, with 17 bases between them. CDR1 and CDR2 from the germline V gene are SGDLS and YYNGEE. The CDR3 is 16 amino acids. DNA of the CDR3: TGTGCCAGCAGCGTAGCTCCCAGGGCAAATATTTACGAGCAGTACTTC. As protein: CASSVAPRANIYEQYF.

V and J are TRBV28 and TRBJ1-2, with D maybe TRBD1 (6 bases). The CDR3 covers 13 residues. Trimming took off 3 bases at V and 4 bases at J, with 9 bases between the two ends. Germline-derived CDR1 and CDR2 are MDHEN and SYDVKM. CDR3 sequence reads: CASSLVGGYGYTF. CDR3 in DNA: TGTGCCAGCAGTTTGGTAGGGGGCTATGGCTACACCTTC.

The CDR3 loop is CASSYSMRTGDGYTF. In nucleotides, the CDR3 is TGTGCCAGCAGTTACTCGATGCGGACAGGGGATGGCTACACCTTC. The chain joins TRBV6-5 to TRBJ1-2; TRBD1 agrees at 9 bases. V lost 0 bases, J lost 6 bases, and 5 bases stayed unmatched. The germline CDR1 and CDR2 sequences are MNHEY and SVGAGI. The CDR3 has 15 residues.

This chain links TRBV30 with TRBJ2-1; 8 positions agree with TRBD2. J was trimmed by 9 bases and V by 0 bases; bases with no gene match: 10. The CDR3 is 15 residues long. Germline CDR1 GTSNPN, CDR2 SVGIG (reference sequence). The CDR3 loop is CAWSVLRGGGGEQFF. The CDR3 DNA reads TGTGCCTGGAGTGTTCTCCGGGGGGGAGGTGGTGAGCAGTTCTTC.

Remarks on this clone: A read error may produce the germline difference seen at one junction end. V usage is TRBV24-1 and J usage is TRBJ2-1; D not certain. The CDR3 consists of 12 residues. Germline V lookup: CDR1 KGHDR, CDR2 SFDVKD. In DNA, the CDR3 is TGTGCCACCAGTGACTCCAACAATGAGCAGTTCTTC. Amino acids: CATSDSNNEQFF.

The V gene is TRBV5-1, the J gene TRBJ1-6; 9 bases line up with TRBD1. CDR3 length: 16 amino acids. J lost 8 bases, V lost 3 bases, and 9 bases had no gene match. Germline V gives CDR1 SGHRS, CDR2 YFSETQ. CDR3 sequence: CASSYGGTGLDSPLHF. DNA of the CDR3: TGCGCCAGCAGCTACGGAGGGACAGGGTTAGATTCACCCCTCCACTTT.

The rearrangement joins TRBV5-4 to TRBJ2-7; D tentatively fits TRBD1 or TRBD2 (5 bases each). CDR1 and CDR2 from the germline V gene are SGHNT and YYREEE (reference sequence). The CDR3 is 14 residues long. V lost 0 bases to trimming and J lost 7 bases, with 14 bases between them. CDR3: CASSLAGTGLEQYF. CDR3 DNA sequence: TGTGCCAGCAGCTTGGCTGGGACGGGTCTGGAGCAGTACTTC.

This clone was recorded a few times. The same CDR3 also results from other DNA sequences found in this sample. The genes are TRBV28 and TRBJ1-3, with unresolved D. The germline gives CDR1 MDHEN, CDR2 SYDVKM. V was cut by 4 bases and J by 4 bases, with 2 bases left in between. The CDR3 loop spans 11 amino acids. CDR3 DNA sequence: TGTGCCAGCAGTTCCGGAAACACCATATATTTT. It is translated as CASSSGNTIYF.

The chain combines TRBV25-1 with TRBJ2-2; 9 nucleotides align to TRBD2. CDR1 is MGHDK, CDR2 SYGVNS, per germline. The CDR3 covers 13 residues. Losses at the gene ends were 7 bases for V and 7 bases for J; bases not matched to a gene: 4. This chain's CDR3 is CASNSGSIGELFF. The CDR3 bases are TGTGCCAGCAATAGCGGGAGTATCGGGGAGCTGTTTTTT.

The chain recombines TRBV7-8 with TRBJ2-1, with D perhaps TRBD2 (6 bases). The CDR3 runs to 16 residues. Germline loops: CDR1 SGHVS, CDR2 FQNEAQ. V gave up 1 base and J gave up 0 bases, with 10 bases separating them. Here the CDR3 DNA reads TGTGCCAGCAGCTTAGATCGGGGGAGCTCCTACAATGAGCAGTTCTTC. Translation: CASSLDRGSSYNEQFF.

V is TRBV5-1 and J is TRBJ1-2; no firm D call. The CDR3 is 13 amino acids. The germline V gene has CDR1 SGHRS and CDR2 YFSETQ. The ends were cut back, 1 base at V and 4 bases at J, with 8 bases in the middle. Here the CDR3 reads CASSLCAIYGYTF. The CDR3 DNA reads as TGCGCCAGCAGCTTGTGTGCCATCTATGGCTACACCTTC.

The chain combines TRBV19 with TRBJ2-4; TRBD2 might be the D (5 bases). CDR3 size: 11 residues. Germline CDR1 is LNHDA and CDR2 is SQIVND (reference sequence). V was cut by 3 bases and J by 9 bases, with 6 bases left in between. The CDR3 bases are TGTGCCAGTAGTATCGCGGGCATTCAGTACTTC. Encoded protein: CASSIAGIQYF. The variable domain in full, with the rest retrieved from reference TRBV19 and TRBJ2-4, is DGGITQSPKYLFRKEGQNVTLSCEQNLNHDAMYWYRQDPGQGLRLIYYSQIVNDFQKGDIAEGYSVSREKKESFPLTVTSAQKNPTAFYLCASSIAGIQYFGAGTRLSVL.

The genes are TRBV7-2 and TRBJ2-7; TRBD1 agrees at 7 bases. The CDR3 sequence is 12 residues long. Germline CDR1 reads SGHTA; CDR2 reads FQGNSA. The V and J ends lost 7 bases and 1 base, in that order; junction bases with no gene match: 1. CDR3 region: CASKQGSYEQYF. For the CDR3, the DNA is TGTGCCAGCAAACAGGGGTCCTACGAGCAGTACTTC.

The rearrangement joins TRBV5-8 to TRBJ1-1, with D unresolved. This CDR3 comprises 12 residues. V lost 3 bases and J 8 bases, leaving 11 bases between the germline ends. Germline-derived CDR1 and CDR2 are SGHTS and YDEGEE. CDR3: CASSWEGGEAFF. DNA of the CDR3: TGTGCCAGCAGCTGGGAGGGAGGAGAAGCTTTCTTT.

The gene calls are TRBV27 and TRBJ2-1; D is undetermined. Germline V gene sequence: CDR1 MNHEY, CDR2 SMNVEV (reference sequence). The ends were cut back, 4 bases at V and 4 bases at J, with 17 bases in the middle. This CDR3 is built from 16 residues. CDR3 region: CASSSRVNPLYNEQFF. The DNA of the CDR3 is TGTGCCAGCAGTTCCCGGGTTAATCCGCTTTACAATGAGCAGTTCTTC.

CDR3 in DNA: TGTGCCAGCTCACGACGGGAAAGAGGAAACACCATATATTTT. Amino acid sequence: CASSRRERGNTIYF. V is TRBV18 and J is TRBJ1-3; no definite D call. CDR1 is KGHSH, CDR2 LQKENI, per germline. The CDR3 runs to 14 residues. Trimming pared 4 bases from V and 4 bases from J, leaving 11 bases between.

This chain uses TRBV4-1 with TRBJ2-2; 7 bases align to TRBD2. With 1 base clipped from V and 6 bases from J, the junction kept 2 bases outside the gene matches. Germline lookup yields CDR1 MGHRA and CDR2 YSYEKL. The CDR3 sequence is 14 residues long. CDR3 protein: CASSQGGGAGELFF. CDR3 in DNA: TGCGCCAGCAGCCAAGGCGGGGGAGCCGGGGAGCTGTTTTTT.

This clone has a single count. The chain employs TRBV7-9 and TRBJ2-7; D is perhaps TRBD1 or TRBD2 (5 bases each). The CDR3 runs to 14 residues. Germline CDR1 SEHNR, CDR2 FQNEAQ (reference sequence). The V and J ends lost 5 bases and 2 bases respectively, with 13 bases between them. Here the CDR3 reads CASSTGTVTYEQYF. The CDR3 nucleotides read TGTGCCAGCAGCACCGGGACGGTAACCTACGAGCAGTACTTC.

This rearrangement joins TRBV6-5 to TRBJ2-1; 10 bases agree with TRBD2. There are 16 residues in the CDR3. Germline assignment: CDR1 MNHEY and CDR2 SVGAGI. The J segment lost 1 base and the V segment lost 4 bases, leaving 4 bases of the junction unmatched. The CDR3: CASSSSGGLSYNEQFF. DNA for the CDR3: TGTGCCAGCAGTTCTAGCGGGGGCTTATCCTACAATGAGCAGTTCTTC.

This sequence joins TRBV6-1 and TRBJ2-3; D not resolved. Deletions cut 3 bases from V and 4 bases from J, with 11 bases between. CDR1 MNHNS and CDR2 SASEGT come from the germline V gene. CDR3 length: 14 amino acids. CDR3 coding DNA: TGTGCCAGCAGTGAGTTCCAAGTCGCAGATACGCAGTATTTT. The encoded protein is CASSEFQVADTQYF.

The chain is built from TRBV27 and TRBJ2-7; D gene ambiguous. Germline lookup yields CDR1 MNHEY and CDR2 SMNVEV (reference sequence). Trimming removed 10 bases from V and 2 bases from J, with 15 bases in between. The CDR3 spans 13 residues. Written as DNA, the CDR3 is TGTGCCACACAGCCCGCCGGAACCTACGAGCAGTACTTC. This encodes CATQPAGTYEQYF.